This T cell receptor beta chain stems from a study of blood T cell repertoires in COVID-19. Study-wide background: Italy, Spain and the United States were the sources of the convalescent and acute COVID-19 samples. T cells, B-cell-depleted T cells, or PBMCs supplied cDNA or gDNA.

Clones were sequenced by immunoSEQ multiplex PCR, and TCRdb holds only the in-frame ones, with some missing. The sample carries under 250,000 clones, about four fifths recorded once. V dropped 0 bases and J dropped 2; count of bases not matched to a gene: 4. The V gene's germline CDR1 is MNHEY and CDR2 SVGEGT. The CDR3 runs to 15 residues. Sequencing input: peripheral blood. The genes are TRBV6-2 or TRBV6-3 and TRBJ2-7, with 7 nucleotides matching TRBD1. The clonotype originates from a woman in her late teens or twenties with acute or convalescent COVID-19. The CDR3 nucleotides read TGTGCCAGCAGTTACTCAGACAGGGCCGCCTACGAGCAGTACTTC. Amino acid sequence: CASSYSDRAAYEQYF.